What follows describes a single T cell receptor beta chain. The data were obtained in a study of blood T cell repertoires in COVID-19. Study-wide context: Both acute and convalescent COVID-19 samples were obtained from the United States, Italy and Spain.

Patients in Seattle were enrolled during active infection, then followed longitudinally. As handled by the study authors: Scientists estimated how many nucleated cells there were by amplifying reference gene primers. Sequencing was performed with immunoSEQ multiplex PCR; in TCRdb, only in-frame clones are kept and a portion is missing. That table supplies the V and J calls and clone size; D and trimming were determined from the DNA. The sample holds approximately 300,000 clones, 90% seen once. The junction had 7 bases not matched to a gene; V was cut back by 5 bases and J by 0 bases. Germline V gene sequence: CDR1 MDHEN, CDR2 SYDVKM. The CDR3 totals 16 residues.

The sequence was collected from a woman aged 50 to 60 with COVID-19, enrolled during active disease. The J gene is TRBJ2-4, the V gene TRBV28; 7 bases agree with TRBD1. Sequencing input: peripheral blood. The CDR3: CASSIPGGLAKNIQYF. In DNA, the CDR3 is TGTGCCAGCAGTATTCCAGGGGGTCTAGCCAAAAACATTCAGTACTTC.